The TCR beta chain under discussion was sequenced for a study of identical twins. Findings and caveats of the study: Beta out-of-frame sequences displayed a weaker excess of sharing between twins.

A note on this clonotype: Its antigen is not identified.

TCRdb itself ran the 5' RACE reads through MiXCR, one entry per CDR3 protein. The sample consists of some 1,700,000 distinct CDR3 sequences, more than 30% of them appearing once. Among all donors, each was a healthy Caucasian. This receptor was obtained from a newborn girl in good health. The specimen sequenced was cord blood.

The CDR3 here is CASSVYNYNEQYF. DNA of the CDR3: TGTGCCAGCAGCGTATACAACTACAATGAGCAGTACTTC. The chain links TRBV9 to TRBJ2-7; D is unresolved. The germline gives CDR1 SGDLS, CDR2 YYNGEE. This CDR3 has 13 residues. V gave up 1 base and J gave up 7 bases, with 12 bases separating them.